The clone carrying this TCR beta chain was seen repeatedly, ten times or more. This sample stems from a study of human T cells and chemical hapten exposure. As for time point: healthy volunteer bleed at 2 weeks. It was unfractionated whole blood from which total RNA was extracted. One entry per CDR3 protein results from TCRdb running MiXCR on the RACE reads. The table has 43,000 or so distinct CDR3 sequences, 3.5% to 4.5% seen once; the top ten hold approximately 1.7%. The CDR3 totals 15 residues. J gave up 6 bases and V 5 bases, and 9 bases lay outside the gene matches. This chain links TRBV12-3 or TRBV12-4 with TRBJ1-5, with 8 bases identical to TRBD1. This TCR was recovered from a female donor in good health. Some clones in this sample may be carry-over from other donors' samples. Source material: whole blood. The CDR3 DNA sequence: TGTGCCAGCAGTCAGGACAGGGCTAGTAGTCAGCCCCAGCATTTT. It encodes CASSQDRASSQPQHF.